Sequencing of this T cell receptor beta chain was carried out in a study of OX40 agonist ivuxolimab in advanced cancers. Study background: Three patients got partial responses; one had hepatocellular carcinoma and two had cutaneous melanoma.

The protocol was immunoSEQ multiplex PCR, while the TCRdb copy is restricted to in-frame clones and leaves out a portion. Of roughly 59,000 clones listed, 84% were seen once; the top ten hold around 2.1%. The receptor's source is an adult with an advanced solid tumor such as melanoma, head and neck, liver or kidney cancer. The sequences come from CD4+ or CD8+ T cells sorted from blood, collected in a trial of the OX40 agonist ivuxolimab.

CDR3 DNA: TGTGCCAGCAGTGACGTGAGGGGGGCCAACGTCCTGACTTTC. This gives the protein CASSDVRGANVLTF. The chain is built from TRBV2 and TRBJ2-6; no definite D call. There are 14 residues in the CDR3. Germline CDR1 SNHLY, CDR2 FYNNEI. V lost 3 bases and J lost 4, with 7 bases in between.